One and the same sample provided the 18 T cell receptor beta chains below, sequenced in a study of tumor and adjacent non-tumor tissue in lung cancer. No cell sorting was done before RNA was extracted from the tissue. Distant lung tissue was collected more than 3 cm away from the tumor edge. The library came from three nested PCR rounds adapted from ARM-PCR protocols. TCRdb reprocessed the multiplex PCR reads via MiXCR and lists one record per CDR3 protein. The sample has 90,000 to 100,000 distinct CDR3 sequences, 80% seen once. Material for sequencing was distant non-tumor lung tissue. The source of these receptors is a man aged 55 to 70 with small cell lung cancer.

Concerning this clonotype itself: Its ends do not fully match the called genes, so a read error is possible. This chain links TRBV11-2 with TRBJ2-3; D is unresolved. Germline V lookup: CDR1 SGHAT, CDR2 FQNNGV. The CDR3 has 13 residues. The CDR3 DNA reads TGTACCAGCAGCCACGAAGGGTCAGATACGCAGTATTTT. Translating it yields CTSSHEGSDTQYF.

Notes on this clonotype: This may arise from a read error, as a much more abundant clone is one base away. Likely a read error: the CDR3 ends without its conserved phenylalanine or tryptophan. The chain couples TRBV14 to TRBJ2-5; the D gene is possibly TRBD1 (5 bases). With 8 bases removed from V and 6 bases from J, the gap between germline ends came to 16 bases. The CDR3 totals 13 residues. CDR1 is SGHDN, CDR2 FVKESK, per germline. CDR3 amino acids: CASGFKQGQTQYL. In DNA, the CDR3 is TGTGCCAGCGGGTTCAAGCAGGGTCAGACCCAGTACTTA.

CDR3 DNA: TGCGCCAGCAGCCTACAGGGGGGCACTGGAAACACCATATATTTT. Encoded protein: CASSLQGGTGNTIYF. The chain carries TRBV5-1 and TRBJ1-3; TRBD1 agrees at 8 bases. Germline CDR1 reads SGHRS; CDR2 reads YFSETQ. Trimming took 4 bases from V and 2 from J; bases not matched to a gene: 5. The CDR3 is 15 residues long.

Concerning this clonotype: Here the CDR3 omits its conserved ending phenylalanine or tryptophan, so a read error is the likely source. This sequence joins TRBV29-1 and TRBJ2-7; 7 nucleotides align to TRBD1. CDR1 SQVTM and CDR2 ANQGSEA come from the germline V gene. J gave up 8 bases and V 4 bases, and 11 bases lay outside the gene matches. The CDR3 consists of 13 residues. The CDR3 DNA is TGCAGCGTTGGGACAGGACCGGGAATCAAGCAGTACTCC. Protein sequence: CSVGTGPGIKQYS.

Within the sample, this clonotype is medium-sized. The rearrangement links TRBV29-1 to TRBJ1-1; D ambiguous. Trimming took off 7 bases at V and 0 bases at J, with 15 bases between the two ends. The V gene's germline CDR1 is SQVTM and CDR2 ANQGSEA. The CDR3 length is 14 residues. The chain's CDR3 is CSAEKDGMNTEAFF. The DNA for the CDR3 is TGCAGCGCCGAAAAGGACGGTATGAACACTGAAGCTTTCTTT.

As to this clonotype: Compared with germline, one end of the junction differs, possibly owing to a read error. CDR3 DNA: TGTGTCAGCAGTGAAGTACACACCGGGTTTCAAGAGATCCAGTACTTC. Translated, it gives CVSSEVHTGFQEIQYF. The rearrangement links TRBV6-1 to TRBJ2-5; D unresolved. The CDR3 has 16 amino acids. The germline V gene encodes CDR1 MNHNS and CDR2 SASEGT.

Note on this clonotype: The junction shows a germline mismatch at one end, possibly a read error. V gene TRBV11-2 combines with J gene TRBJ2-3, with D perhaps TRBD1 or TRBD2 (6 bases each). This CDR3 contains 15 residues. CDR1 SGHAT and CDR2 FQNNGV come from the germline V gene. Here the CDR3 DNA reads TGTGCCACCAGCACCGGAGGGATTGCGGGACATACACAGTATTTT. This encodes CATSTGGIAGHTQYF.

For this clonotype: An end of the junction differs from the germline gene, which may be a read error. DNA of the CDR3: TGCGTCAGCAACCTGGAGATAGCTACCTACGAGCAGTACTTC. Translated: CVSNLEIATYEQYF. The V gene is TRBV4-1, the J gene TRBJ2-7; D gene ambiguous. In germline, CDR1 is MGHRA, CDR2 YSYEKL. The CDR3 contains 14 residues.

Remarks on this clonotype: Being one base from a much bigger clone, this may be a read error. This chain links TRBV7-9 with TRBJ1-1, with no clear D. Trimming took 0 bases from V and 6 from J, leaving 11 bases between them. Germline CDR1 is SEHNR and CDR2 is FQNEAQ (reference sequence). The CDR3 has 14 amino acids. CDR3 DNA sequence: TGTGCCAGCAGCTTAGCTTTGACCGGGGCTGAAGCTTTCTTT. Protein: CASSLALTGAEAFF.

This clonotype appeared many times. This rearrangement joins TRBV7-9 to TRBJ1-5; the D gene is possibly TRBD1 (6 bases). The CDR3 consists of 14 residues. V was shortened by 4 bases and J by 7 bases, with 14 bases between the two germline ends. Germline V lookup: CDR1 SEHNR, CDR2 FQNEAQ (reference sequence). CDR3: CASSSPGAGQPQHF. The CDR3 region has the DNA TGTGCCAGCAGCTCGCCAGGGGCAGGGCAGCCCCAGCATTTT.

This clonotype has just one count. A junction end diverges from the germline sequence, so it may reflect a read error. The gene calls are TRBV5-4 and TRBJ2-1; TRBD1 is a possible D gene (6 bases). The CDR3 extends over 13 amino acids. The V gene's germline CDR1 is SGHNT and CDR2 YYREEE (reference sequence). The DNA for the CDR3 is TGTCCCAGCAGCCCTTATCAGGGGAATGAACAGTTCTTC. Residues: CPSSPYQGNEQFF. Based on the CDR3 plus reference TRBV5-4 and TRBJ2-1, the full variable domain is ETGVTQSPTHLIKTRGQQVTLRCSSQSGHNTVSWYQQALGQGPQFIFQYYREEENGRGNFPPRFSGLQFPNYSSELNVNALELDDSALYLCPSSPYQGNEQFFGPGTRLTVL.

Judged by abundance, this clonotype is medium-sized. The chain employs TRBV11-2 and TRBJ2-7; 8 nucleotides agree with TRBD2. V lost 1 base to trimming and J lost 0 bases; unmatched junction nucleotides: 2. The CDR3 sequence is 15 residues long. CDR1 SGHAT and CDR2 FQNNGV come from the germline V gene. CDR3 DNA sequence: TGTGCCAGCAGCTTAGGCAGCGGGAGCTCCTACGAGCAGTACGTC. It translates to CASSLGSGSSYEQYV.

Notes on this clonotype: A much larger clone sits a single nucleotide away, making a read error possible. This sequence joins TRBV29-1 and TRBJ2-7, with 9 bases matching TRBD2. CDR1 and CDR2 from the germline V gene are SQVTM and ANQGSEA. The CDR3 totals 13 residues. The DNA of the CDR3 is TGCAGCGTTGCTAGCGGGATTTTCTACGGGCAGTACTTC. Translating gives CSVASGIFYGQYF.

As to this clonotype: The conserved phenylalanine or tryptophan is not found at the CDR3 terminus, so this likely reflects a read error. The V call is TRBV11-2, the J call TRBJ2-2; D is uncertain. Germline V gene data show CDR1 as SGHAT and CDR2 as FQNNGV. The CDR3 spans 13 residues. CDR3 DNA: TGTGCCAGCGGCTTAGTGGGCACCGGGGAGCTGTTTTAT. This gives the protein CASGLVGTGELFY.

This chain connects TRBV5-6 to TRBJ1-5, with D unclear. Trimming shortened V by 0 bases and J by 12 bases, and 10 bases separated the two germline ends. The length of the CDR3 is 12 residues. Germline CDR1 and CDR2: SGHDT and YYEEEE. This chain's CDR3 is CASSLVDQDQHF. DNA for the CDR3: TGTGCCAGCAGCTTGGTGGATCAGGACCAGCATTTT.

In its sample, this clonotype was seen many times. The genes are TRBV6-5 and TRBJ2-5; weak D call: TRBD2 (6 bases). The V end was cut by 0 bases, the J end by 3 bases, with 11 bases between. The CDR3 covers 15 residues. Germline V CDR1 and CDR2: MNHEY, SVGAGI. The CDR3 DNA sequence: TGTGCCAGCAGTTACTCGGGGGGTTTGGAAGAGACCCAGTACTTC. This codes for CASSYSGGLEETQYF.

CDR3: CASNINPGLAEETQYF. CDR3 DNA: TGCGCCAGCAACATAAACCCGGGACTAGCGGAAGAGACCCAGTACTTC. The chain joins TRBV4-1 to TRBJ2-5; TRBD2 matches at 11 bases. The CDR3 loop spans 16 amino acids. Trimming at V came to 7 bases and at J to 3 bases, leaving 10 bases not matched to a gene. Germline assignment: CDR1 MGHRA and CDR2 YSYEKL.

Of note for this clonotype: The junction shows a germline mismatch at one end, possibly a read error. The rearrangement uses TRBV5-4 and TRBJ2-7, with D perhaps TRBD1 (6 bases). Germline assignment: CDR1 SGHNT and CDR2 YYREEE (reference sequence). This CDR3 comprises 14 residues. The DNA for the CDR3 is TGTGCCAGCAGCTTGGATCTACAGGGCCACGAGCAATACTTC. Its translation is CASSLDLQGHEQYF.